This note documents a single T cell receptor (beta chain) sequence. A second PCR of 7 to 11 cycles used a sample-barcoded 5' primer and a J-beta primer mix. TCRdb reanalysed the 5' RACE reads using MiXCR and keeps one entry per CDR3 protein. Here the sample spans about 1.4 million distinct CDR3 sequences, 45% to 70% being singletons. This sample is part of a study of blood T cells in healthy people across ages. Trimming took 5 bases from V and 8 from J, leaving 21 bases between them. The CDR3 loop spans 14 amino acids. CDR1 is DFQATT, CDR2 SNEGSKA, per germline (reference sequence). This clonotype originated in a man aged 18 to 30 in good health. Sequencing was performed on blood. This chain connects TRBV20-1 to TRBJ1-2, with unresolved D. CDR3 protein: CSAPEMVTLRGYTF. CDR3 nucleotides: TGCAGTGCTCCAGAGATGGTAACACTCAGGGGCTACACCTTC.